The clone carrying this T cell receptor (beta chain) has ten or more counts. The read ends 3 residues before the CDR3 terminus; that terminus is restored from the germline J gene. Generated by immunoSEQ multiplex PCR, the TCRdb table keeps only in-frame clones and is missing some. The repertoire shows roughly 34,000 clones, none seen only once; the top ten take around 3.1%. This entry comes from a study of T cell clonality in common variable immunodeficiency. V gave up 3 bases and J gave up 4 bases, with 10 bases separating them. The CDR3 runs 14 residues. The sample was peripheral blood mononuclear cells. The clonotype comes from a person aged 18 to 75 in good health. This chain links TRBV12-3 or TRBV12-4 with TRBJ2-1, with a tentative D call TRBD1 (5 bases). The CDR3 bases that were read are TGTGCCAGCAGTTTTGACAGAGCTTACAATGAG. This codes for CASSFDRAYNE. The complete CDR3 reads CASSFDRAYNEQFF.